This is a list of T cell receptor beta chains from one sample in a study of cytomegalovirus exposure and HLA in healthy donors. Only in-frame clones appear in the TCRdb table, and some are missing; sequencing was by immunoSEQ multiplex PCR. Here the sample spans more than 130,000 clones, about 75% being singletons. The source material was PBMCs. Receptors were obtained from a man between 18 and 29 years old in good health and CMV-seronegative. The CDR3 runs from the conserved cysteine through the conserved F or W. A D gene is named only where the DNA matches it firmly. A row's size may be missing; if present it is once, few, many or a size class.

CDR3 protein | CDR3 DNA | D gene | J gene | V gene | clone size
CASSLDGGAYNEQFF | TGTGCCAGCAGCTTAGACGGGGGGGCCTACAATGAGCAGTTCTTC | TRBD2 | TRBJ2-1 | TRBV11-3 | once
CASSFTGITEAFF | TGTGCCAGCAGTTTCACAGGGATCACTGAAGCTTTCTTT | NA | TRBJ1-1 | TRBV27 | few
CASSSPLRYEQYF | TGTGCCAGCAGCTCGCCCCTTAGATACGAGCAGTACTTC | NA | TRBJ2-7 | TRBV7-9 | NA
CASSYDRGSTNEKLFF | TGTGCCAGCAGTTACGACAGGGGGTCAACTAATGAAAAACTGTTTTTT | TRBD1 | TRBJ1-4 | TRBV6-5 | NA
CASSGSGNNYGYTF | TGCGCCAGCAGCGGGTCAGGGAATAACTATGGCTACACCTTC | NA | TRBJ1-2 | TRBV5-1 | NA
CASSYSTAGSRYEQYF | TGTGCCAGCAGTTACTCGACTGCGGGATCACGTTACGAGCAGTACTTC | NA | TRBJ2-7 | TRBV6-5 | NA
CASSFRTENTEAFF | TGTGCCAGCAGCTTCCGGACAGAGAACACTGAAGCTTTCTTT | NA | TRBJ1-1 | TRBV7-6 | NA
CASSVPGNTGELFF | TGTGCCAGCAGTGTCCCAGGAAACACCGGGGAGCTGTTTTTT | NA | TRBJ2-2 | TRBV2 | NA
CAWSVVAQEQFF | TGTGCCTGGAGTGTCGTGGCACAGGAGCAGTTCTTC | NA | TRBJ2-1 | TRBV30 | NA
CASSLAARGQGSGANVLTF | TGTGCCAGCAGCTTAGCTGCCAGGGGCCAAGGCTCTGGGGCCAACGTCCTGACTTTC | NA | TRBJ2-6 | TRBV7-9 | few
CASSYDRGPNYGYTF | TGTGCCAGCAGTTACGACAGGGGACCCAACTATGGCTACACCTTC | TRBD1 | TRBJ1-2 | TRBV6-6 | NA
CASSITFTGNQPQHF | TGTGCCAGTAGTATCACCTTCACAGGTAATCAGCCCCAGCATTTT | NA | TRBJ1-5 | TRBV19 | NA
CASSSSGQLYEQYF | TGTGCCAGCAGTTCCTCGGGACAGCTCTACGAGCAGTACTTC | TRBD1 | TRBJ2-7 | TRBV6-5 | NA
CASSRGRFEKLFF | TGTGCCAGCAGCAGGGGGCGCTTTGAAAAACTGTTTTTT | TRBD1 | TRBJ1-4 | TRBV7-2 | NA
CASSQRGGYKTEAFF | TGTGCCAGTAGTCAAAGGGGGGGCTATAAGACTGAAGCTTTCTTT | NA | TRBJ1-1 | TRBV19 | NA
CASSVGTGAPPEQYF | TGTGCCAGCAGTGTCGGGACAGGGGCTCCTCCCGAGCAGTACTTC | TRBD1 | TRBJ2-7 | TRBV25-1 | NA
CASSPPGGTAARNEQFF | TGTGCCAGCAGCCCCCCTGGGGGGACTGCGGCGAGGAATGAGCAGTTCTTC | NA | TRBJ2-1 | TRBV28 | NA
CASSRLAGSTYEQYF | TGTGCCAGCAGCCGACTAGCGGGAAGTACCTACGAGCAGTACTTC | TRBD2 | TRBJ2-7 | TRBV4-2 | NA
CASSSQQGGYQETQYF | TGCGCCAGCAGCAGTCAACAGGGGGGGTACCAAGAGACCCAGTACTTC | NA | TRBJ2-5 | TRBV5-1 | NA
CASSEDWLEENTGELFF | TGTGCCAGCAGTGAAGACTGGCTTGAGGAGAACACCGGGGAGCTGTTTTTT | NA | TRBJ2-2 | TRBV6-1 | NA
CASSAFRTGGTGELFF | TGTGCCAGCAGCGCGTTCAGGACAGGGGGCACCGGGGAGCTGTTTTTT | TRBD1 | TRBJ2-2 | TRBV7-2 | NA
CASSLAGTSGNNEQFF | TGCGCCAGCAGCTTGGCCGGGACTAGCGGGAACAATGAGCAGTTCTTC | TRBD2 | TRBJ2-1 | TRBV5-1 | once
CASSRTSGGEGEQFF | TGTGCCAGCAGTCGGACTAGCGGAGGGGAGGGTGAGCAGTTCTTC | TRBD2 | TRBJ2-1 | TRBV6-5 | few
CASSLSTVGYEQYF | TGTGCCAGCAGTTTATCGACAGTTGGCTACGAGCAGTACTTC | NA | TRBJ2-7 | TRBV27 | NA
CASSLVGGSYEQYF | TGCGCCAGCAGCTTGGTAGGGGGCTCCTACGAGCAGTACTTC | NA | TRBJ2-7 | TRBV5-1 | NA
CASSEGLGSYEQYF | TGCGCCAGCAGTGAGGGACTGGGGTCCTACGAGCAGTACTTC | NA | TRBJ2-7 | TRBV10-2 | NA
CASSQYIYNEQFF | TGTGCCAGCAGCCAATACATCTACAATGAGCAGTTCTTC | NA | TRBJ2-1 | TRBV4-2 | NA
CASRGLAGGHEQYF | TGTGCCAGCAGAGGACTAGCGGGAGGGCACGAGCAGTACTTC | TRBD2 | TRBJ2-7 | TRBV27 | NA
CASSQDRLGQISNQPQHF | TGCGCCAGCAGCCAAGATCGGCTTGGACAGATTAGCAATCAGCCCCAGCATTTT | NA | TRBJ1-5 | TRBV4-1 | NA
CASSGYMGYTF | TGTGCCAGCAGTGGATACATGGGCTACACCTTC | NA | TRBJ1-2 | TRBV6-1 | NA
CASSPTAQETQYF | TGTGCCAGCAGTCCGACAGCCCAAGAGACCCAGTACTTC | NA | TRBJ2-5 | TRBV28 | NA
CARSFFPPKTGDGYTF | TGTGCCAGAAGCTTTTTTCCCCCTAAGACAGGGGATGGCTACACCTTC | TRBD1 | TRBJ1-2 | TRBV5-3 | NA
CASLSERNTDTQYF | TGTGCCAGCCTATCCGAGAGGAACACAGATACGCAGTATTTT | NA | TRBJ2-3 | TRBV6-6 | NA